What follows are 30 T cell receptor beta chains derived from one specimen sequenced in a study of T cells in women clearing cervical HPV infection. Libraries were prepared by immunoSEQ multiplex PCR; TCRdb keeps only in-frame clonotypes and omits some of them. In total, the table holds tens of thousands of clones. Sequenced material: blood buffy coat. These receptors came from a woman between 18 and 70 years old with a cervical HPV16 infection that either progressed to CIN3+ or cleared (not recorded which).

With regard to this clone: The observed sequence ends 3 residues before the CDR3 terminus, with the missing tail filled in from the germline J gene. The chain links TRBV20-1 to TRBJ1-1, with D tentatively TRBD1 (5 bases). Germline V CDR1 and CDR2: DFQATT, SNEGSKA (reference sequence). The CDR3 has 13 amino acids. Trimming removed 3 bases at V and 4 bases at J, with 12 bases between. CDR3: CSASLGQFTEAFF. The part of the CDR3 DNA that was read is TGCAGTGCTAGCCTCGGACAATTCACTGAA.

In the case of this clone: The read comes to an end 3 residues before the CDR3 does, leaving the germline J gene to fill in the end. The rearrangement uses TRBV19 and TRBJ2-7, with 11 bases lining up with TRBD2. The CDR3 consists of 14 residues. Germline-derived CDR1 and CDR2 are LNHDA and SQIVND (reference sequence). J was trimmed by 5 bases and V by 3 bases; bases with no gene match: 3. The CDR3 spells CASSMGLAVNEQYF. CDR3 bases read: TGTGCCAGTAGTATGGGACTAGCGGTGAACGAG. Together with reference TRBV19 and TRBJ2-7, the CDR3 gives the full variable domain: DGGITQSPKYLFRKEGQNVTLSCEQNLNHDAMYWYRQDPGQGLRLIYYSQIVNDFQKGDIAEGYSVSREKKESFPLTVTSAQKNPTAFYLCASSMGLAVNEQYFGPGTRLTVT.

As concerns this clone: The CDR3 end falls 3 residues outside the read, so it is completed with the germline J gene. The rearrangement links TRBV5-1 to TRBJ1-4; D is ambiguous. Germline values: CDR1 SGHRS, CDR2 YFSETQ. The V and J ends lost 0 bases and 10 bases respectively, with 10 bases between them. This CDR3 has 13 residues. The CDR3 protein is CASSLETVGKLFF. CDR3 bases read: TGCGCCAGCAGCTTGGAGACTGTGGGAAAA.

As for this clone: The read ends 3 residues early relative to the CDR3; the germline J gene fills the gap. This sequence joins TRBV7-2 and TRBJ2-2, with D perhaps TRBD1 (6 bases). The ends were cut back, 3 bases at V and 7 bases at J, with 9 bases in the middle. Germline assignment: CDR1 SGHTA and CDR2 FQGNSA. The CDR3 spans 13 residues. The part of the CDR3 DNA that was read is TGTGCCAGCAGCTTGGGGGCGGACGGGGAG. Residues: CASSLGADGE. Given in full, the CDR3 is CASSLGADGELFF.

Concerning this clone: The sequence runs out 3 residues before the end of the CDR3; the remainder is reconstructed from the germline J gene. This chain connects TRBV7-9 to TRBJ2-5, with unresolved D. The length of the CDR3 is 15 residues. The V gene's germline CDR1 is SEHNR and CDR2 FQNEAQ (reference sequence). V was pared by 5 bases and J by 5 bases, with 18 bases between. The CDR3 loop is CASSPVTGPRETQYF. The CDR3 DNA, read in part, is TGTGCCAGCAGCCCAGTAACCGGCCCTAGGGAGACC.

The CDR3 bases that were read are TGTGCCAGCAGTTTAGGTACCGGA. Translation gives CASSLGTG. The entire CDR3 protein is CASSLGTGAFF. The chain combines TRBV12-3 or TRBV12-4 with TRBJ1-1; no clear D gene. The read falls 3 residues short of the CDR3 end, and the missing part is taken from the germline J gene. The CDR3 is 11 residues long.

With respect to this clone: Read data end 3 residues before the CDR3 end; the end is taken from the germline J gene. The chain uses TRBV6-2 or TRBV6-3 and TRBJ1-2, with D unclear. With 3 bases removed from V and 4 bases from J, the gap between germline ends came to 15 bases. The CDR3 totals 15 residues. Germline CDR1 and CDR2: MNHEY and SVGEGT. CDR3 protein: CASSYILAQGYGYTF. The sequenced CDR3 bases are TGTGCCAGCAGTTATATCCTTGCCCAAGGCTATGGC.

As for this clone: The CDR3 extends 3 residues past the end of the read, so its final part is completed from the germline J gene. The chain carries TRBV5-1 and TRBJ2-5; 9 bases are a match to TRBD1. There are 15 residues in the CDR3. Germline values: CDR1 SGHRS, CDR2 YFSETQ. Losses at the gene ends were 4 bases for V and 4 bases for J; bases not matched to a gene: 8. CDR3 bases read: TGCGCCAGCAGCCCAGGACAGGGGATAAGAGAGACC. Protein product: CASSPGQGIRET. The whole CDR3 protein is CASSPGQGIRETQYF.

Concerning this clone: The read ends 3 residues before the CDR3 terminus; that terminus is restored from the germline J gene. The chain carries TRBV7-6 and TRBJ2-5, with 12 bases fitting TRBD2. Trimming cost V 5 bases and J 5 bases; bases outside gene matches: 6. Germline lookup yields CDR1 SGHVS and CDR2 FNYEAQ. The CDR3 contains 15 residues. Here the CDR3 reads CASSPTSGGPETQYF. The covered CDR3 bases are TGTGCCAGCAGCCCGACTAGCGGGGGTCCGGAGACC.

The CDR3 here is CASSAAGGGAYSPLHF. The CDR3 DNA, read in part, is TGTGCCAGTAGCGCCGCGGGGGGGGGCGCGTATTCACCC. The V call is TRBV19, the J call TRBJ1-6, with D tentatively TRBD1 (6 bases). The DNA ends 3 residues before the CDR3 does, and the rest of the CDR3 is filled in from the germline J gene. The CDR3 length is 16 residues. The germline CDR1 and CDR2 sequences are LNHDA and SQIVND (reference sequence). Deletions cut 6 bases from V and 8 bases from J, with 20 bases between.

Concerning this clone: The read is 3 residues too short to cover the CDR3 end, so that end is filled in from the germline J gene. The chain joins TRBV7-9 to TRBJ2-7, with 8 bases matching TRBD2. Germline assignment: CDR1 SEHNR and CDR2 FQNEAQ (reference sequence). V was pared by 6 bases and J by 1 base, with 2 bases of the junction left unmatched. The CDR3 extends over 13 amino acids. CDR3 sequence: CASRRLASYEQYF. CDR3 DNA, as far as it was read: TGTGCCAGCAGAAGACTAGCGTCCTACGAG.

As regards this clone: Read sequence stops 3 residues before the CDR3 end, and the germline J gene provides the missing end. The chain couples TRBV5-1 to TRBJ1-1, with a possible D match to TRBD1 (6 bases). Germline V CDR1 and CDR2: SGHRS, YFSETQ. The CDR3 has 15 residues. The V end was cut by 0 bases, the J end by 1 base, with 10 bases between. CDR3 residues: CASSLAGTQNTEAFF. The sequenced CDR3 bases are TGCGCCAGCAGCTTGGCCGGGACACAGAACACTGAA.

Remarks on this clone: The read ends 3 residues shy of where the CDR3 ends; the end is completed using the germline J gene. This rearrangement joins TRBV27 to TRBJ2-5; tentative D call: TRBD1 (5 bases). Germline loops: CDR1 MNHEY, CDR2 SMNVEV (reference sequence). The CDR3 is 12 amino acids. The CDR3 bases that were read are TGTGCCAGCAGTTTCCCCCAGGGAACC. Its protein is CASSFPQGT. The full CDR3 protein reads CASSFPQGTQYF.

Turning to this clone: The read falls 3 residues short of the CDR3 end, and the missing part is taken from the germline J gene. The V call is TRBV28, the J call TRBJ1-5, with a weak D call TRBD1 (5 bases). Germline CDR1 MDHEN, CDR2 SYDVKM. The CDR3 covers 16 residues. Trimming took 6 bases from V and 3 from J, leaving 18 bases between them. Incomplete CDR3 DNA: TGTGCCAGCAGACTTTACCGAGACAGCTACAATCAGCCC. Translation gives CASRLYRDSYNQP. In full, the CDR3 reads CASRLYRDSYNQPQHF.

Points on this clone: With the read ending 3 residues before the CDR3 end, the germline J gene is used to fill in that end. This rearrangement joins TRBV18 to TRBJ1-2; D call uncertain. This CDR3 contains 15 residues. V was trimmed by 3 bases and J by 5 bases, leaving 16 bases between them. The germline V gene has CDR1 KGHSH and CDR2 LQKENI. CDR3 loop: CASSPPGTRLYGYTF. The covered CDR3 bases are TGTGCCAGCTCACCGCCAGGTACCAGGCTGTATGGC.

Details on this clone: The CDR3 end is not reached by the read, which stops 3 residues before it; the germline J gene fills it in. V usage is TRBV5-1 and J usage is TRBJ2-2, with 9 bases identical to TRBD2. Germline CDR1 and CDR2: SGHRS and YFSETQ. J lost 8 bases, V lost 0 bases, and 8 bases had no gene match. CDR3 size: 16 residues. The chain's CDR3 is CASSLEPRGGSGELFF. The sequenced part of the CDR3 DNA is TGCGCCAGCAGCTTGGAACCGCGGGGGGGCTCTGGGGAG.

On this clone itself: The read terminates 3 residues ahead of where the CDR3 ends, so the germline J gene completes it. The chain links TRBV13 to TRBJ2-2; D unclear. The germline V gene has CDR1 PRHDT and CDR2 FYEKMQ (reference sequence). CDR3 length: 15 amino acids. Incomplete CDR3 DNA: TGTGCCAGCAGCAATAGGGCCGCCTTGAGTGAAAAG. Its translation is CASSNRAALSEK. The entire CDR3 is CASSNRAALSEKLFF.

On this clone: Read sequence stops 3 residues before the CDR3 end, and the germline J gene provides the missing end. V is TRBV2 and J is TRBJ2-7; 10 positions match TRBD1. There are 15 residues in the CDR3. Germline V gene data show CDR1 as SNHLY and CDR2 as FYNNEI. The J segment lost 4 bases and the V segment lost 7 bases, leaving 10 bases of the junction unmatched. Incomplete CDR3 DNA: TGTGCCAGCACCCTAGGTCGGGACAGGGGATACGAG. Residues: CASTLGRDRGYE. The whole CDR3 protein is CASTLGRDRGYEQYF.

Turning to this clone: With the read ending 3 residues before the CDR3 end, the germline J gene is used to fill in that end. V and J are TRBV5-4 and TRBJ2-1; maybe TRBD1 (5 bases). Germline loops: CDR1 SGHNT, CDR2 YYREEE (reference sequence). The CDR3 is 16 amino acids. Trimming cost V 4 bases and J 0 bases, with 14 bases left between them. The chain's CDR3 is CASSMGSTVSYNEQFF. CDR3 DNA, as far as it was read: TGTGCCAGCAGCATGGGGTCGACAGTCTCCTACAATGAG.

Notes on this clone: Read sequence stops 3 residues before the CDR3 end, and the germline J gene provides the missing end. This chain links TRBV2 with TRBJ2-2, with a tentative D call TRBD1 (5 bases). Germline V gene data show CDR1 as SNHLY and CDR2 as FYNNEI. V was shortened by 6 bases and J by 0 bases, with 8 bases between the two germline ends. This CDR3 has 14 residues. CDR3 residues: CASRAGTNTGELFF. CDR3 DNA (partial): TGTGCCAGCAGGGCAGGGACGAACACCGGGGAG. The whole variable domain, filled in from reference TRBV2 and TRBJ2-2, reads EPEVTQTPSHQVTQMGQEVILRCVPISNHLYFYWYRQILGQKVEFLVSFYNNEISEKSEIFDDQFSVERPDGSNFTLKIRSTKLEDSAMYFCASRAGTNTGELFFGEGSRLTVL.

Notes on this clone: The read terminates 3 residues before the CDR3 end, so the remaining end is supplied by the germline J gene. The rearrangement uses TRBV6-2 or TRBV6-3 and TRBJ1-6; 9 positions agree with TRBD1. V was pared by 6 bases and J by 3 bases, with 3 bases of the junction left unmatched. The CDR3 contains 15 residues. Germline CDR1 MNHEY, CDR2 SVGEGT. The CDR3 DNA, read in part, is TGTGCCAGCAGAGAGACAGGGGGCTATAATTCACCC. It translates to CASRETGGYNSP. The whole CDR3 region reads CASRETGGYNSPLHF.

A word on this clone: The read stops 3 residues short of the end of the CDR3; the missing end is completed from the germline J gene. The V call is TRBV12-5, the J call TRBJ1-5, with D perhaps TRBD1 (6 bases). The germline V gene encodes CDR1 LGHNT and CDR2 FRNRAP. V gave up 1 base and J gave up 7 bases, with 20 bases separating them. The CDR3 length is 17 residues. The covered CDR3 bases are TGTGCTAGTGGTTTGGCCCAATCAGGGGCCATCCGCCAGCCC. It codes for CASGLAQSGAIRQP. The whole CDR3 protein is CASGLAQSGAIRQPQHF.

A note on this clone: The read gets to within 3 residues of the CDR3 end, and the germline J gene fills in the rest. The rearrangement links TRBV7-8 to TRBJ2-1; 8 bases fit TRBD1. V shed 3 bases, J shed 6 bases, and the junction held 1 base outside the gene matches. The CDR3 length is 13 residues. CDR1 is SGHVS and CDR2 is FQNEAQ in the germline V gene. The covered CDR3 bases are TGTGCCAGCAGCTTTGACAGGGGCAATGAG. This encodes CASSFDRGNE. The CDR3 as a whole reads CASSFDRGNEQFF.

CDR3 residues: CSATRYGPYRANQPQHF. The CDR3 DNA, read in part, is TGCAGTGCTACCCGATACGGACCTTACAGGGCCAATCAGCCC. This chain links TRBV20-1 with TRBJ1-5, with a possible D match to TRBD1 (6 bases). From the germline J gene comes the end of the CDR3, since the read stops 3 residues before it. The germline V and J ends were trimmed by 4 bases and 3 bases, with 22 bases remaining between them. The CDR3 has 17 residues. The germline V gene encodes CDR1 DFQATT and CDR2 SNEGSKA (reference sequence).

On this clone: Read sequence stops 3 residues before the CDR3 end, and the germline J gene provides the missing end. V gene TRBV28 combines with J gene TRBJ1-5; no firm D call. The CDR3 extends over 15 amino acids. V lost 6 bases and J 5 bases, leaving 17 bases between the germline ends. Germline loops: CDR1 MDHEN, CDR2 SYDVKM. CDR3 DNA, as far as it was read: TGTGCCAGCAGCGTTCTCGGAATGAGCGATCAGCCC. This encodes CASSVLGMSDQP. Given in full, the CDR3 is CASSVLGMSDQPQHF.

Remarks on this clone: The read gets to within 3 residues of the CDR3 end, and the germline J gene fills in the rest. The V gene is TRBV7-2, the J gene TRBJ1-5; unclear D gene. CDR3 length equals 13 residues. Looked up from germline, CDR1 is SGHTA and CDR2 is FQGNSA. The germline V and J ends were trimmed by 6 bases and 4 bases, with 10 bases remaining between them. The DNA read from the CDR3 is TGTGCCAGCAGTTCTGACTTGAATCAGCCC. Encoded protein: CASSSDLNQP. The whole CDR3 region reads CASSSDLNQPQHF.

A word on this clone: The observed sequence ends 3 residues before the CDR3 terminus, with the missing tail filled in from the germline J gene. The J gene is TRBJ1-1, the V gene TRBV6-2 or TRBV6-3, with TRBD1 matching over 8 bases. This CDR3 region has 14 residues. Per the germline V gene, CDR1 is MNHEY and CDR2 is SVGEGT. J was trimmed by 5 bases and V by 2 bases; bases with no gene match: 4. The CDR3 here is CASSYVTGVTEAFF. The sequenced part of the CDR3 DNA is TGTGCCAGCAGTTACGTGACAGGGGTAACTGAA.

Points on this clone: Read sequence stops 3 residues before the CDR3 end, and the germline J gene provides the missing end. This chain links TRBV20-1 with TRBJ1-4, with D perhaps matching TRBD1 (5 bases). V was pared by 3 bases and J by 8 bases, with 19 bases between. Germline V CDR1 and CDR2: DFQATT, SNEGSKA (reference sequence). The CDR3 is 15 residues long. The CDR3: CSASPDISKGEKLFF. The CDR3 DNA, read in part, is TGCAGTGCTAGCCCGGACATCTCAAAAGGAGAAAAA.

Notes on this clone: Read coverage stops 3 residues before the CDR3 terminus; the germline J gene supplies the remainder. The chain has TRBV28 and TRBJ2-5; 8 bases match TRBD2. The length of the CDR3 is 15 residues. V was pared by 5 bases and J by 4 bases, with 9 bases of the junction left unmatched. Germline-derived CDR1 and CDR2 are MDHEN and SYDVKM. The CDR3 spells CASSPPLGGAETQYF. CDR3 bases read: TGTGCCAGCAGTCCGCCGCTCGGGGGGGCAGAGACC.

As to this clone: The read halts 3 residues ahead of the CDR3 end, with the missing end drawn from the germline J gene. The rearrangement uses TRBV28 and TRBJ2-1; D is uncertain. Between the trimmed V and J ends, which lost 1 base and 7 bases, there was a span of 8 bases. The germline gives CDR1 MDHEN, CDR2 SYDVKM. This CDR3 spans 13 amino acids. Incomplete CDR3 DNA: TGTGCCAGCAGTTTATACTCCAGGAATGAG. The encoded protein is CASSLYSRNE. The entire CDR3 protein reads CASSLYSRNEQFF.